The clone carrying this T cell receptor (beta chain) came up once. This sample is drawn from a study of shared clonotypes between healthy human individuals. Sorted-subset replicate PCRs used 200 ng of genomic DNA. This amount corresponded to about 30,000 T cell genomes. The assay was immunoSEQ multiplex PCR, and TCRdb's table has in-frame clones only and misses some. The top ten clones hold approximately 0.37% of a sample with 2 million to 3 million clones, over 85% of them seen once. V was pared by 3 bases and J by 11 bases, with 10 bases between. This CDR3 is 11 amino acids long. Germline CDR1 and CDR2: MNHNS and SASEGT.

The sequence derives from a young man in good health. Some clones in this sample may be carry-over from other donors' samples. The rearrangement links TRBV6-1 to TRBJ1-2; D is unclear. Material for sequencing was naive CD4+ T cells from PBMCs. Subset specified: CD45RA+ positively selected. The CDR3 DNA is TGTGCCAGCAGTGACAGGTACCAGTACACCTTC. It encodes CASSDRYQYTF.